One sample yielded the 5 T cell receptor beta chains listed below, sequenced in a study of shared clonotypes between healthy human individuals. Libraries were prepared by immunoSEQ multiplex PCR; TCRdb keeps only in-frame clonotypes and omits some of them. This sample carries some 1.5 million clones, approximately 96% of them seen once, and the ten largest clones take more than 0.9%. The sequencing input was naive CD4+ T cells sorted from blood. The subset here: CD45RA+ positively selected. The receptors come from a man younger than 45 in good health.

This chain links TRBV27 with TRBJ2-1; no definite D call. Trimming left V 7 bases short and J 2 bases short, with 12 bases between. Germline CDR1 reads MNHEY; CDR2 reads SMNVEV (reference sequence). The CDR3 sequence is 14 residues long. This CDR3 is CASKLDGAYNEQFF. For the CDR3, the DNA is TGTGCCAGCAAGTTGGACGGAGCCTACAATGAGCAGTTCTTC.

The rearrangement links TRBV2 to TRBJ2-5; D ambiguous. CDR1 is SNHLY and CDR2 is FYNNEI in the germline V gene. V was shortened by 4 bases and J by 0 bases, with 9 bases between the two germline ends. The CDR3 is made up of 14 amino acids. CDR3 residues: CASSVTAYQETQYF. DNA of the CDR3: TGTGCCAGCAGTGTAACAGCGTACCAAGAGACCCAGTACTTC.

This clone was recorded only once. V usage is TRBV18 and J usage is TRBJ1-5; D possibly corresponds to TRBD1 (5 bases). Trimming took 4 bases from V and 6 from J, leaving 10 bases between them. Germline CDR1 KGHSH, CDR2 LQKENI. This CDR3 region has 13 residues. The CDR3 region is CASSQAGPQPQHF. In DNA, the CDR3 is TGTGCCAGCTCACAGGCAGGGCCTCAGCCCCAGCATTTT.

As DNA, the CDR3 is TGTGCCAGCAGTCCAGGAAGGGACAGGGGTTACAATGAGCAGTTCTTC. This codes for CASSPGRDRGYNEQFF. The rearrangement uses TRBV11-2 and TRBJ2-1; 10 bases match TRBD1. V shed 6 bases and J 4 bases; nucleotides not matched to a gene: 9. Germline V gene lookup returns CDR1 SGHAT and CDR2 FQNNGV. This CDR3 has 16 residues.

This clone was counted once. The DNA of the CDR3 is TGTGCCAGCAGCCCAGCGGAGATCTCCTACAATGAGCAGTTCTTC. This gives the protein CASSPAEISYNEQFF. V gene TRBV7-9 combines with J gene TRBJ2-1; D is possibly TRBD2 (5 bases). Trimming pared 5 bases from V and 0 bases from J, leaving 11 bases between. The CDR3 has 15 residues. Germline CDR1 and CDR2: SEHNR and FQNEAQ (reference sequence). The variable domain in full, completed from reference TRBV7-9 and TRBJ2-1, reads DTGVSQNPRHKITKRGQNVTFRCDPISEHNRLYWYRQTLGQGPEFLTYFQNEAQLEKSRLLSDRFSAERPKGSFSTLEIQRTEQGDSAMYLCASSPAEISYNEQFFGPGTRLTVL.